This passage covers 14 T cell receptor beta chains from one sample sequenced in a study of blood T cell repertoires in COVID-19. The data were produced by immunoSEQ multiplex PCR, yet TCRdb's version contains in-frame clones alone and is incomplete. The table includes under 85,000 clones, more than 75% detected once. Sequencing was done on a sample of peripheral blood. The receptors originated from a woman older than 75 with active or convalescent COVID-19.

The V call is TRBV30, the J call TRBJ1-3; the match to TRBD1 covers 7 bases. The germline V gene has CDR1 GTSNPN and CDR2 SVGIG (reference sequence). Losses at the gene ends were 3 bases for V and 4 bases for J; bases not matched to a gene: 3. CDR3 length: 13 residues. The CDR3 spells CAWSSTGGNTIYF. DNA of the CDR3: TGTGCCTGGAGCTCGACAGGGGGAAACACCATATATTTT. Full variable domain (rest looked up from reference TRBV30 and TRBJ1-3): SQTIHQWPATLVQPVGSPLSLECTVEGTSNPNLYWYRQAAGRGLQLLFYSVGIGQISSEVPQNLSASRPQDRQFILSSKKLLLSDSGFYLCAWSSTGGNTIYFGEGSWLTVV.

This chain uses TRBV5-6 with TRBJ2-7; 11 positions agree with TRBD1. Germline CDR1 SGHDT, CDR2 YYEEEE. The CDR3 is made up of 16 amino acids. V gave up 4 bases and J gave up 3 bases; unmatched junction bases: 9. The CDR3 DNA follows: TGTGCCAGCAGCGCCGGGACAGGGGGTAAAGGCTACGAGCAGTACTTC. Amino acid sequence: CASSAGTGGKGYEQYF.

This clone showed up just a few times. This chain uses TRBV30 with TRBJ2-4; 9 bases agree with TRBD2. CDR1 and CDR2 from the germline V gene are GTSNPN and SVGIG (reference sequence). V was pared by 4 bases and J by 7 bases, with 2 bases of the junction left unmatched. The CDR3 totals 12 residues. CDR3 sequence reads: CAWTSGANIQYF. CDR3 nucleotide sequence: TGTGCCTGGACTAGCGGGGCCAACATTCAGTACTTC.

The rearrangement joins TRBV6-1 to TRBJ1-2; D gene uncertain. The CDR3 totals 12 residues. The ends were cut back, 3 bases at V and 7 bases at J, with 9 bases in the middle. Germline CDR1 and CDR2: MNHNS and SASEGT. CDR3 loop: CASSDRGGGYTF. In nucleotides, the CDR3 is TGTGCCAGCAGTGATCGGGGAGGTGGCTACACCTTC.

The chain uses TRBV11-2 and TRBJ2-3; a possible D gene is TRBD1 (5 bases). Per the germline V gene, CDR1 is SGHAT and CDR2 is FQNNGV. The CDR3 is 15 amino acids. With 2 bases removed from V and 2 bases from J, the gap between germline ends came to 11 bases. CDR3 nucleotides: TGTGCCAGCAGCTTAAATTCAGGGTCCACAGATACGCAGTATTTT. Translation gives CASSLNSGSTDTQYF.

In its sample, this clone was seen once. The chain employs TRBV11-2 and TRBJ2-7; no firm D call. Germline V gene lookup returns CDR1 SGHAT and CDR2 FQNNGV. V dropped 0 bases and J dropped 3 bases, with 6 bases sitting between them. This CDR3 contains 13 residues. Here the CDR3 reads CASSLDTIYEQYF. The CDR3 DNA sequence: TGTGCCAGCAGCTTAGACACAATCTACGAGCAGTACTTC.

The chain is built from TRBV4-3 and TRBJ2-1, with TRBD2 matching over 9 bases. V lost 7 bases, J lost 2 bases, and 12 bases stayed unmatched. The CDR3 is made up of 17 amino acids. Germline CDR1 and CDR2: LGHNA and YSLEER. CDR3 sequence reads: CASTSRLAGSAYNEQFF. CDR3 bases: TGCGCCAGCACCTCTCGTCTAGCGGGGTCGGCCTACAATGAGCAGTTCTTC.

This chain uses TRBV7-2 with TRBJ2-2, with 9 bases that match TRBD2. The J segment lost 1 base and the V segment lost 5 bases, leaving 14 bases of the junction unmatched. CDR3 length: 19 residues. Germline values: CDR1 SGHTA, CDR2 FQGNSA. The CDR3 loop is CASSPIFPPSGKNTGELFF. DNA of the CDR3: TGTGCCAGCAGCCCCATATTCCCCCCTAGCGGGAAGAACACCGGGGAGCTGTTTTTT.

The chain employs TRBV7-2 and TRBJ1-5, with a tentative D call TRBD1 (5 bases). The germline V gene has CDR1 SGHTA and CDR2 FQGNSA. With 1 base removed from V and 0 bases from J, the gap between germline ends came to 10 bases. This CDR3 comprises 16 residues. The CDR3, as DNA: TGTGCCAGCAGCTTAGATGGGGCTATTAGCAATCAGCCCCAGCATTTT. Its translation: CASSLDGAISNQPQHF.

CDR3 DNA sequence: TGTGCCAGCAGCCATCGCCGGGGGGTAGCGGGGATTGTCCAAGAGACCCAGTACTTC. This translates into CASSHRRGVAGIVQETQYF. The rearrangement uses TRBV3-1 (or the pseudogene TRBV3-2) and TRBJ2-5; 8 nucleotides agree with TRBD2. The V gene's germline CDR1 is LGHDT and CDR2 YNNKEL (reference sequence). The CDR3 covers 19 residues. V was clipped by 3 bases and J by 1 base; unmatched bases: 16.

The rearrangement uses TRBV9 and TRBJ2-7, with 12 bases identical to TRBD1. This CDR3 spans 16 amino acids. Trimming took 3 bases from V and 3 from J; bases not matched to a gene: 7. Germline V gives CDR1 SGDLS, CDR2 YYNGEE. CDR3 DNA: TGTGCCAGCAGCGAGACTGGGACAGGGGGCATCTACGAGCAGTACTTC. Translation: CASSETGTGGIYEQYF.

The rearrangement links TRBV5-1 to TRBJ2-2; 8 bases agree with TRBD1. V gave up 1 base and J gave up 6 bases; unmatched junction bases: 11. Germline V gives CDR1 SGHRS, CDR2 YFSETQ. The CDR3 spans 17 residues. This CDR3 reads CASSLFADRVVSGELFF. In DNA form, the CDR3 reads TGCGCCAGCAGCTTGTTCGCGGACAGGGTAGTTTCCGGGGAGCTGTTTTTT.

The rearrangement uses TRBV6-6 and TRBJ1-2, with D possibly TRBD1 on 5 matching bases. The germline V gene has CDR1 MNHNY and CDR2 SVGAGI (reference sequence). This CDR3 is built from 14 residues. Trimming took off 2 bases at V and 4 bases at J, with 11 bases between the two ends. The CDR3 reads CASSYGGGGYGYTF. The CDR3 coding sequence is TGTGCCAGCAGTTACGGGGGAGGTGGCTATGGCTACACCTTC.

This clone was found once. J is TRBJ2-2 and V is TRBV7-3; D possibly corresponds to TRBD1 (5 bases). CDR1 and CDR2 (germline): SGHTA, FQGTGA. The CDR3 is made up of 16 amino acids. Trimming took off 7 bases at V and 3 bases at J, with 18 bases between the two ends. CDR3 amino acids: CASTSPGAQDTGELFF. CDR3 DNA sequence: TGTGCCAGCACCTCCCCTGGGGCGCAGGACACCGGGGAGCTGTTTTTT.